This entry features one T cell receptor beta chain sequence. Germline CDR1 reads LNHNV; CDR2 reads YYDKDF (reference sequence). The CDR3 totals 15 residues. Combining a sample-barcoded 5' primer with a J-beta primer mix, a second PCR ran for roughly 7 to 11 cycles. TCRdb recomputed calls from the 5' RACE reads with MiXCR, one row per CDR3 protein. Of roughly 1,100,000 distinct CDR3 sequences detected, under 30% appear once; the ten largest clones hold approximately 0.71%. The entry originates in a study of blood T cells in healthy people across ages. The sample also formed part of further work on T cells of mothers and their children.

Sequencing was done on a sample of blood. The receptor was derived from a girl aged 2 to 10 in good health. This chain links TRBV15 with TRBJ2-5; 10 bases map to TRBD2. The closer fit of TRBJ2-7 to the DNA end suggests the J call may be wrong. The DNA of the CDR3 is TGTGCCACCAGTCACGGACTAGCGGATTCCTACGAGCAGTACTTC. Its protein is CATSHGLADSYEQYF.